One T cell receptor beta chain is described in this entry. It was with a sample-barcoded 5' primer and a J-beta primer mix that a second PCR of about 6 to 12 cycles was run. TCRdb independently ran MiXCR on the 5' RACE reads; one entry per CDR3 protein. This table holds about 1.5 million distinct CDR3 sequences, 35% to 45% found once. The data were taken from a study of blood T cells in healthy people across ages. Germline CDR1 reads MNHNS; CDR2 reads SASEGT. The CDR3 spans 17 residues. Trimming cost V 5 bases and J 7 bases; bases outside gene matches: 12. The sequence came from a woman under 30 in good health. The sequencing input was blood. This chain links TRBV6-1 with TRBJ2-1; TRBD2 agrees at 12 bases. The CDR3 reads CASSQRSSGGAMNEQFF. In DNA form, the CDR3 reads TGTGCCAGCAGTCAACGGTCTAGCGGGGGGGCTATGAATGAGCAGTTCTTC.